This TCR beta chain is drawn from a study of technical replicates of blood from a handful of donors. This table comes from immunoSEQ multiplex PCR, and its TCRdb copy is limited to in-frame clones, with some not included. The sample carries tens of thousands of clones, nearly 95% recorded once. The CDR3 length is 12 residues. CDR1 SNHLY and CDR2 FYNNEI come from the germline V gene. V shed 6 bases and J shed 5 bases, with 9 bases lying between them. The specimen was PBMCs. The genes are TRBV2 and TRBJ2-3; D might be TRBD1 (6 bases). The sequence derives from a human donor in good health. Some clones in this sample may be carry-over from other donors' samples. CDR3 sequence: CASRQGGDTQYF. As DNA, the CDR3 is TGTGCCAGCAGACAGGGTGGAGATACGCAGTATTTT.